This T cell receptor (beta chain) is from a study of T cells in Graves' hyperthyroidism and ophthalmopathy. Germline values: CDR1 DFQATT, CDR2 SNEGSKA (reference sequence). V was clipped by 4 bases and J by 6 bases; unmatched bases: 8. The CDR3 consists of 15 residues. The investigators amplified TCR beta CDR3 regions from RNA transcripts. The HTBI set primed first-round TCR CDR3 RT-PCR. From the multiplex PCR reads, TCRdb called clonotypes with MiXCR, one entry per CDR3 protein. Here the sample spans hundreds of thousands of distinct CDR3 sequences, roughly 14% being singletons. Study observations and caveats: The blood repertoire included most of the expanded thyroid clonotypes above 0.001.

This clonotype was picked up many times. Its specificity is unknown. This receptor was taken from a man aged 18 to 29 with Graves' ophthalmopathy. The rearrangement links TRBV20-1 to TRBJ2-7; 14 bases match TRBD2. Specimen: blood. The CDR3 DNA sequence: TGCAGTGCTACCGAGGGGACTAGCGGGAGATTCGAGCAGTACTTC. It translates to CSATEGTSGRFEQYF.